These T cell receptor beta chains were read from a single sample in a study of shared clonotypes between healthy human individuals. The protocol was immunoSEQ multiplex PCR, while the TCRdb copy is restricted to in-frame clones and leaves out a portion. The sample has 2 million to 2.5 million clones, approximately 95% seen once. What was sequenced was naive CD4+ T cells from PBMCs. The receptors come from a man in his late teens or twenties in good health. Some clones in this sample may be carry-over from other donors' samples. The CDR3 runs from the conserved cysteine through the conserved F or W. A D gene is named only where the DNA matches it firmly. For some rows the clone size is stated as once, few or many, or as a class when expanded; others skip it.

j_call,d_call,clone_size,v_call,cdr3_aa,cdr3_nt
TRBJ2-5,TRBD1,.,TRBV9,CASSTRQGETQYF,TGTGCCAGCAGCACGAGACAGGGGGAGACCCAGTACTTC
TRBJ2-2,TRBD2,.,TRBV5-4,CASSLPLAGANTGELFF,TGTGCCAGCAGCTTACCACTAGCGGGAGCGAACACCGGGGAGCTGTTTTTT
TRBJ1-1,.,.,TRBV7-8,CASSLGFKGGTGGTEAFF,TGTGCCAGCAGCTTAGGTTTTAAGGGTGGCACTGGCGGGACTGAAGCTTTCTTT
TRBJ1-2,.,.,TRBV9,CASSVGYRGGYGYTF,TGTGCCAGCAGCGTGGGTTATAGGGGCGGTTATGGCTACACCTTC
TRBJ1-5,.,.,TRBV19,CASSHGDGDPSNQPQHF,TGTGCCAGTAGTCATGGGGATGGAGACCCTAGCAATCAGCCCCAGCATTTT
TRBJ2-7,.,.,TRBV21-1,CASSNLARPFEQYF,TGTGCCAGCAGCAATCTCGCCCGCCCGTTCGAGCAGTACTTC
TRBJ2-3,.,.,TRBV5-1,CASSTGLPTDTQYF,TGCGCCAGCAGCACGGGACTCCCCACAGATACGCAGTATTTT
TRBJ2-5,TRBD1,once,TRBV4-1,CASSQRKKGGQGQETQYF,TGCGCCAGCAGCCAACGCAAAAAGGGGGGACAGGGCCAAGAGACCCAGTACTTC
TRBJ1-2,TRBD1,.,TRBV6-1,CASREDPTGTNYGYTF,TGTGCCAGCAGGGAAGATCCGACAGGGACTAACTATGGCTACACCTTC
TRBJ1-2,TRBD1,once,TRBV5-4,CASSPGTAFNYGYTF,TGTGCCAGCAGCCCCGGGACAGCCTTTAACTATGGCTACACCTTC
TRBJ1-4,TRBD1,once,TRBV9,CASSVLGTDDEKLFF,TGTGCCAGCAGCGTACTTGGGACAGACGATGAAAAACTGTTTTTT
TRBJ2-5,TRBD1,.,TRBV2,CASTAPTGVETQYF,TGTGCCAGCACCGCCCCCACAGGGGTTGAGACCCAGTACTTC
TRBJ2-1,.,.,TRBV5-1,CASSLLPENEQFF,TGCGCCAGCAGCTTGCTTCCTGAGAATGAGCAGTTCTTC
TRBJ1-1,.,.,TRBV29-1,CSVRGMNTEAFF,TGCAGCGTAAGGGGCATGAACACTGAAGCTTTCTTT
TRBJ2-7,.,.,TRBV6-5,CASEIAGSYEQYF,TGTGCCAGCGAAATTGCGGGATCCTACGAGCAGTACTTC
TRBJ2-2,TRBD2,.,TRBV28,CASTRLAGSNTGELFF,TGTGCCAGCACCCGTCTAGCGGGCTCGAACACCGGGGAGCTGTTTTTT
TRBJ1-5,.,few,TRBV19,CASSTPRDRNSNQPQHF,TGTGCCAGTAGTACTCCCCGCGATAGGAATAGCAATCAGCCCCAGCATTTT
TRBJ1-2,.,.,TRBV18,CASSRGNYGYTF,TGTGCCAGCTCACGGGGCAACTATGGCTACACCTTC
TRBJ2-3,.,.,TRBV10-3,CAISERQASTDTQYF,TGTGCCATCAGTGAGCGGCAGGCTAGCACAGATACGCAGTATTTT
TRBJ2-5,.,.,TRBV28,CASSLGGQQETQYF,TGTGCCAGCAGTCTGGGGGGACAGCAAGAGACCCAGTACTTC
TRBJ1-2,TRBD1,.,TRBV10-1,CASSESTGHGYTF,TGCGCCAGCAGTGAGTCGACAGGGCATGGCTACACCTTC
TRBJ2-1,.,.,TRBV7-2,CASSGDRRNEQFF,TGTGCCAGCAGCGGAGACCGGCGGAATGAGCAGTTCTTC
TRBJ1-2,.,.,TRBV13,CASSSGSNYGYTF,TGTGCCAGCAGCTCGGGGTCAAACTATGGCTACACCTTC
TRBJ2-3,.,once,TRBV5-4,CASSYPFEGTQYF,TGTGCCAGCAGCTACCCCTTTGAGGGTACGCAGTATTTT
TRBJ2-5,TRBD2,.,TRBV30,CASRTSGRKRETQYF,TGTGCCTCCCGGACTAGCGGGAGAAAGAGGGAGACCCAGTACTTC
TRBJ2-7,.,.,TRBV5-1,CASRLGQRSYEQYF,TGCGCCAGCAGACTAGGACAGAGATCCTACGAGCAGTACTTC
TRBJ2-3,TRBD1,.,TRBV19,CASSNPRDRGLDTQYF,TGTGCCAGTAGTAACCCCCGGGACAGGGGGCTGGATACGCAGTATTTT
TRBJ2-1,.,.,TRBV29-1,CSVNPLRNEQFF,TGCAGCGTTAACCCATTGAGGAATGAGCAGTTCTTC
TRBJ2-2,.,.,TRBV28,CASSFVVGGRNTGELFF,TGTGCCAGCAGTTTCGTTGTAGGGGGACGGAACACCGGGGAGCTGTTTTTT
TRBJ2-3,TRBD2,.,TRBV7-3,CASSLTGTSGSTDTQYF,TGTGCCAGCAGCTTAACGGGGACTAGCGGTAGCACAGATACGCAGTATTTT
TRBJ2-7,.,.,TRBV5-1,CASSLGGTAYEQYF,TGCGCCAGCAGCTTGGGCGGGACAGCCTACGAGCAGTACTTC
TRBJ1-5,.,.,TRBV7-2,CASSAETGSISPQHF,TGTGCCAGCAGCGCCGAGACAGGTTCAATCAGCCCCCAGCATTTT
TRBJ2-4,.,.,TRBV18,CASSPQGIAKNIQYF,TGTGCCAGCTCACCACAGGGAATTGCCAAAAACATTCAGTACTTC
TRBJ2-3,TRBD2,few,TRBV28,CASSLLGRGSGRALDTQYF,TGTGCCAGCAGTTTATTAGGAAGGGGTAGCGGGAGGGCCCTCGATACGCAGTATTTT
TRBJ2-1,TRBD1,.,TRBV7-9,CASSLTRGLPNEQFF,TGTGCCAGCAGCTTAACCAGGGGGCTCCCCAATGAGCAGTTCTTC